The source of this T cell receptor (beta chain) is a study of patients and donors after allogeneic stem cell transplantation. The ends were cut back, 1 base at V and 0 bases at J, with 25 bases in the middle. The CDR3 totals 21 residues. CDR1 MNHEY and CDR2 SMNVEV come from the germline V gene (reference sequence). This clonotype was counted between two and nine times. MiXCR, run by TCRdb on the RT-PCR reads, gives a single entry per CDR3 protein. The table lists 190,000 or so distinct CDR3 sequences, more than 35% of them singletons, with around a tenth in the top ten. Sequencing was performed on blood, either unsorted or a sorted T cell fraction (not recorded which). This sequence originates from a human donor who was either an allogeneic HSCT recipient or a stem cell or donor lymphocyte infusion donor (not recorded which). It is not recorded whose cells these are; they may come from a transplant donor. The chain joins TRBV27 to TRBJ1-5; D not certain. The CDR3 loop reads CASSLYSGSARGPYSNQPQHF. The CDR3, as DNA: TGTGCCAGCAGTTTATATTCCGGGTCAGCACGCGGACCTTATAGCAATCAGCCCCAGCATTTT.